The 9 T cell receptor beta chains listed next were all sequenced from one sample in a study of read filtering for tumor transcriptome and immune sequencing. This library used roughly 430 ng RNA and molecular barcoded adaptors spanning alpha/delta and beta/gamma chains. TCRdb called the reads again in MiXCR, with one record for every CDR3 protein. Of 6,000 or so distinct CDR3 sequences detected, around 20% appear once; the ten largest clones hold 20% to 25%. Specimen: a population of CD138-negative cells sorted from bone marrow. Every receptor here comes from a donor at least 40 years old with multiple myeloma.

This clonotype was picked up a small number of times. The likely explanation is a read error, given a far larger clone one base away. The conserved phenylalanine or tryptophan normally closing the CDR3 is absent here, so this likely arose from a read error. This sequence joins TRBV6-5 and TRBJ1-1; 7 bases agree with TRBD1. Germline V CDR1 and CDR2: MNHEY, SVGAGI. This CDR3 has 17 amino acids. The junction had 19 bases not matched to a gene; V was cut back by 5 bases and J by 7 bases. CDR3 coding DNA: TGTGCCAGCAGTAAGACTAGACAGGGTTATCGTCCCCATGAAGCTTTCCTT. This encodes CASSKTRQGYRPHEAFL.

J is TRBJ1-1 and V is TRBV19, with no clear D. Trimming stripped 6 bases from V and 7 bases from J, with 18 bases between. Germline V CDR1 and CDR2: LNHDA, SQIVND (reference sequence). The CDR3 length is 14 residues. This chain's CDR3 is CASRPQSVHIEAFF. In DNA form, the CDR3 reads TGTGCCAGTAGGCCACAGTCGGTTCACATTGAAGCTTTCTTT.

By sample fraction, this clonotype is medium-sized. The V gene is TRBV30, the J gene TRBJ1-6; weak D call: TRBD1 (5 bases). Germline V CDR1 and CDR2: GTSNPN, SVGIG (reference sequence). The CDR3 consists of 14 residues. V lost 3 bases and J lost 9, with 15 bases in between. DNA for the CDR3: TGTGCCTGGAGGGCCTTTACAGGACGTTCACCCCTCCACTTT. Protein: CAWRAFTGRSPLHF.

This clonotype occurred many times. The chain links TRBV28 to TRBJ2-3; D is unclear. V lost 2 bases to trimming and J lost 0 bases, with 9 bases between them. The CDR3 covers 15 residues. The germline CDR1 and CDR2 sequences are MDHEN and SYDVKM. The CDR3 spells CASSLHPESTDTQYF. The CDR3 bases are TGTGCCAGCAGTTTACATCCGGAAAGCACAGATACGCAGTATTTT.

This clonotype is medium-sized. This sequence joins TRBV19 and TRBJ2-1; TRBD2 agrees at 8 bases. This CDR3 comprises 18 residues. The ends lost 0 bases at V and 7 bases at J; junction bases unmatched: 14. Germline V gene data show CDR1 as LNHDA and CDR2 as SQIVND (reference sequence). The CDR3 DNA is TGTGCCAGTAGTATAGATCTAGGGGGGACTAGGGCGAAGAATGAGCAGTTCTTC. Residues: CASSIDLGGTRAKNEQFF. Looking up the rest from reference TRBV19 and TRBJ2-1 gives the full variable domain: DGGITQSPKYLFRKEGQNVTLSCEQNLNHDAMYWYRQDPGQGLRLIYYSQIVNDFQKGDIAEGYSVSREKKESFPLTVTSAQKNPTAFYLCASSIDLGGTRAKNEQFFGPGTRLTVL.

By sample share, this clonotype is medium-sized. The rearrangement joins TRBV30 to TRBJ1-6; the D gene is possibly TRBD1 (5 bases). The ends were cut back, 0 bases at V and 9 bases at J, with 18 bases in the middle. Germline V gene data show CDR1 as GTSNPN and CDR2 as SVGIG (reference sequence). This CDR3 has 16 residues. The CDR3 here is CAWSVLGRQRTSPLHF. The CDR3 nucleotides read TGTGCCTGGAGTGTACTTGGGAGACAGAGGACTTCACCCCTCCACTTT.

In its sample, this clonotype was seen a few times. The chain employs TRBV10-3 and TRBJ2-3; no clear D gene. V lost 8 bases and J 4 bases, leaving 13 bases between the germline ends. The CDR3 has 13 amino acids. Germline CDR1 reads ENHRY; CDR2 reads SYGVKD. CDR3 bases: TGTGCCATCGCGTCCGTATCCGCAGATACGCAGTATTTT. This codes for CAIASVSADTQYF.

This clonotype has a single count. One junction end disagrees with the germline gene, perhaps due to a read error. The J gene is TRBJ2-7, the V gene TRBV6-5; 9 nucleotides agree with TRBD2. This CDR3 spans 16 amino acids. Germline V gene lookup returns CDR1 MNHEY and CDR2 SVGAGI. CDR3: CANSYSAGGRGYEQYF. DNA for the CDR3: TGTGCCAACAGTTACTCGGCTGGCGGGAGGGGGTACGAGCAGTACTTC.

Note on this clonotype: The junction does not match germline at one end; this may be a read error. J is TRBJ2-3 and V is TRBV12-3 or TRBV12-4; D call uncertain. The CDR3 has 18 residues. The CDR3 loop reads CASRPVPNLVIHTDPQYF. As DNA, the CDR3 is TGTGCCAGCAGGCCCGTCCCCAACCTAGTGATTCACACAGATCCGCAGTATTTT.